The clone carrying this TCR beta chain turned up a few times. What it binds is not known. Germline CDR1 and CDR2: SGHDN and FVKESK. The CDR3 has 17 residues. Trimming cost V 0 bases and J 0 bases, with 13 bases left between them. This entry is derived from a study of cytomegalovirus exposure and HLA in healthy donors. Study as a whole: The roughly 670 first-cohort repertoires shared a platform with the 130 or so validation repertoires, as reported in a later analysis.

Study conclusions and caveats: Accounts indicate the classifier identified cytomegalovirus status with strong specificity and sensitivity. A few chains tied to CMV proved CMV antigen-specific in vitro. Rare TCR sequences dominated, though some public TCRs recurred in many donors.

The repertoire was sequenced with immunoSEQ multiplex PCR; TCRdb's copy has only in-frame clones and lacks some. The table lists about 65,000 clones, just over 90% of them singletons. The material sequenced was PBMCs. The receptor comes from a woman younger than 35 in good health and CMV-seronegative. The chain couples TRBV14 to TRBJ2-3; D is undetermined. The CDR3 loop reads CASSQDSAKTSTDTQYF. The CDR3 region has the DNA TGTGCCAGCAGCCAAGATTCCGCCAAGACTAGCACAGATACGCAGTATTTT.